This T cell receptor (beta chain) was observed in a study of blood T cell repertoires in COVID-19. Overall study: The United States, Italy and Spain were the sources of the acute and convalescent COVID-19 samples. PBMCs, B-cell-depleted T cells, or T cells were the source of the cDNA or gDNA that made up the material.

Per the authors' pipeline: Scientists estimated how many nucleated cells there were by amplifying reference gene primers. The method was immunoSEQ multiplex PCR; TCRdb's version includes in-frame clones alone and lacks a portion of them. The V and J calls and clone size were taken over from that table, and D and trimming were inferred from the DNA. This table holds 2,500 to 3,500 clones, approximately 90% found once. Germline assignment: CDR1 LNHDA and CDR2 SQIVND (reference sequence). The CDR3 sequence is 13 residues long. Trimming took off 5 bases at V and 7 bases at J, with 15 bases between the two ends.

Sequencing was carried out using peripheral blood. The chain links TRBV19 to TRBJ2-7, with D possibly TRBD1 on 5 matching bases. The clonotype comes from a human donor with active COVID-19. The donor label of this sample is uncertain. In DNA, the CDR3 is TGTGCCAGTAGTCCATTTCAGGGTGAGGAGCAGTACTTC. Its translation is CASSPFQGEEQYF.